One and the same sample provided the 29 T cell receptor beta chains below, sequenced in a study of shared clonotypes between healthy human individuals. TCRdb's copy holds only in-frame clones and misses some; the assay was immunoSEQ multiplex PCR. The sample has about 1.1 million clones; around 78% are singletons. The sample taken for sequencing was memory CD4+ T cells from PBMCs. Subset meaning: CD45RA-negative fraction. The source is a man younger than 35 in good health. Some clones in this sample may be carry-over from other donors' samples.

The chain joins TRBV27 to TRBJ1-5; a weak D match, TRBD1 (5 bases). Germline CDR1 and CDR2: MNHEY and SMNVEV (reference sequence). The CDR3 runs to 17 residues. The ends were cut back, 7 bases at V and 0 bases at J, with 19 bases in the middle. CDR3 amino acids: CASTYLWGTDSNQPQHF. Here the CDR3 DNA reads TGTGCCAGCACCTACCTGTGGGGCACCGATAGCAATCAGCCCCAGCATTTT.

Points on this clone: With a much larger clone just one base away, this may be a read error. The same CDR3 is also encoded by other DNA sequences in this sample. The V gene is TRBV11-2, the J gene TRBJ2-3; D gene ambiguous. The CDR3 sequence is 13 residues long. V lost 1 base and J lost 1, with 3 bases in between. Germline loops: CDR1 SGHAT, CDR2 FQNNGV. The chain's CDR3 is CASSLAGTDTQYF. The CDR3 DNA sequence: TGTGCCAGCAGCTTAGCAGGCACAGATACGCAGTATTTT.

Comment on this clone: At one of its ends the junction is not consistent with the germline gene, which may arise from a read error. J is TRBJ2-5 and V is TRBV5-4; D gene ambiguous. This CDR3 contains 14 residues. Looked up from germline, CDR1 is SGHNT and CDR2 is YYREEE (reference sequence). Here the CDR3 reads CASSLTGNQETQYF. CDR3 sequence (DNA): TGTGCCAGCAGCCTGACTGGTAACCAAGAAACCCAGTACTTC.

The gene calls are TRBV5-4 and TRBJ2-7; 16 nucleotides match TRBD2. This CDR3 has 15 amino acids. V was clipped by 4 bases and J by 9 bases; unmatched bases: 7. Germline CDR1 is SGHNT and CDR2 is YYREEE (reference sequence). The CDR3 sequence is CASSTGTSGRASQYF. The DNA of the CDR3 is TGTGCCAGCAGCACTGGGACTAGCGGGAGGGCCTCGCAGTACTTC.

The J gene is TRBJ2-1, the V gene TRBV28; 7 positions match TRBD1. Germline V CDR1 and CDR2: MDHEN, SYDVKM. The ends lost 7 bases at V and 3 bases at J; junction bases unmatched: 3. The CDR3 totals 13 residues. DNA of the CDR3: TGTGCCAGCATCACAGGGGACTACAATGAGCAGTTCTTC. As protein: CASITGDYNEQFF.

J is TRBJ2-3 and V is TRBV5-6; D gene unclear. Germline CDR1 reads SGHDT; CDR2 reads YYEEEE. The CDR3 contains 13 residues. The V gene lost 5 bases and the J gene lost 2 bases, with 9 bases spanning the gap. The CDR3 spells CASSDADTDTQYF. The CDR3, as DNA: TGTGCCAGCAGTGATGCGGACACAGATACGCAGTATTTT.

There are a few counts of this clone. The chain uses TRBV6-6 and TRBJ1-3, with D hard to call. The germline V gene has CDR1 MNHNY and CDR2 SVGAGI (reference sequence). The CDR3 extends over 14 amino acids. Trimming took 6 bases from V and 0 from J, leaving 9 bases between them. The CDR3 region is CASSQQYSGNTIYF. The DNA for the CDR3 is TGTGCCAGCAGCCAACAATACTCTGGAAACACCATATATTTT.

The chain uses TRBV16 and TRBJ2-2; D is uncertain. V lost 2 bases and J lost 2, with 9 bases in between. The germline V gene encodes CDR1 KGHSY and CDR2 FQNENV. CDR3 size: 15 residues. This chain's CDR3 is CASSQRAYNTGELFF. The CDR3 bases are TGTGCCAGCAGCCAACGGGCCTATAACACCGGGGAGCTGTTTTTT.

This chain connects TRBV5-1 to TRBJ2-7; D is unclear. CDR1 is SGHRS, CDR2 YFSETQ, per germline. This CDR3 is built from 17 residues. The V end lost 2 bases, the J end lost 5 bases, and 23 bases lay between the germline ends. CDR3 nucleotides: TGCGCCAGCAGCTTTTCCTCGCTAAGAGAAGGTGCCAACGAGCAGTACTTC. Its protein is CASSFSSLREGANEQYF.

The chain recombines TRBV28 with TRBJ2-7; TRBD2 agrees at 8 bases. The CDR3 runs to 14 residues. Losses at the gene ends were 3 bases for V and 5 bases for J; bases not matched to a gene: 6. Germline assignment: CDR1 MDHEN and CDR2 SYDVKM. DNA for the CDR3: TGTGCCAGCAGTTTGGTAGCGGGATCCGACGAGCAGTACTTC. This encodes CASSLVAGSDEQYF. The full variable domain, in which reference TRBV28 and TRBJ2-7 provide the parts outside the CDR3, is DVKVTQSSRYLVKRTGEKVFLECVQDMDHENMFWYRQDPGLGLRLIYFSYDVKMKEKGDIPEGYSVSREKKERFSLILESASTNQTSMYLCASSLVAGSDEQYFGPGTRLTVT.

On this clone itself: Compared with germline, one end of the junction differs, possibly owing to a read error. The rearrangement links TRBV7-6 to TRBJ2-7; perhaps TRBD1 as D (5 bases). CDR1 and CDR2 (germline): SGHVS, FNYEAQ. This CDR3 region has 15 residues. The CDR3 here is CAGSSRPQGSYEQYF. The DNA of the CDR3 is TGTGCCGGCAGCTCCCGGCCTCAGGGCTCCTACGAGCAGTACTTC.

The chain's CDR3 is CASSIPNQPQHF. The CDR3 coding sequence is TGTGCCAGCAGCATCCCTAATCAGCCCCAGCATTTT. V and J are TRBV6-6 and TRBJ1-5; no clear D gene. Germline-derived CDR1 and CDR2 are MNHNY and SVGAGI (reference sequence). The CDR3 spans 12 residues. Trimming cost V 6 bases and J 4 bases, with 7 bases left between them.

V is TRBV7-2 and J is TRBJ1-1; no clear D gene. The germline CDR1 and CDR2 sequences are SGHTA and FQGNSA. The CDR3 spans 13 residues. V gave up 5 bases and J gave up 4 bases, with 11 bases separating them. In DNA form, the CDR3 reads TGTGCCAGCAGCCAGGACGCGGGCACTGAAGCTTTCTTT. Translation: CASSQDAGTEAFF.

The rearrangement joins TRBV15 to TRBJ2-7; D assignment may be TRBD1 or TRBD2 (5 bases each). This CDR3 contains 14 residues. Germline V lookup: CDR1 LNHNV, CDR2 YYDKDF (reference sequence). V lost 3 bases to trimming and J lost 5 bases, with 14 bases between them. CDR3 nucleotides: TGTGCCACCAGCAGGCGGCAGGGAGACGACGAGCAGTACTTC. Encoded protein: CATSRRQGDDEQYF.

This chain uses TRBV18 with TRBJ2-7; no clear D. Germline values: CDR1 KGHSH, CDR2 LQKENI. Deletions cut 3 bases from V and 2 bases from J, with 14 bases between. The CDR3 extends over 15 amino acids. CDR3 sequence: CASSPRSGTPYEQYF. DNA for the CDR3: TGTGCCAGCTCACCTAGGTCCGGAACCCCCTACGAGCAGTACTTC. Together with reference TRBV18 and TRBJ2-7, the CDR3 gives the full variable domain: NAGVMQNPRHLVRRRGQEARLRCSPMKGHSHVYWYRQLPEEGLKFMVYLQKENIIDESGMPKERFSAEFPKEGPSILRIQQVVRGDSAAYFCASSPRSGTPYEQYFGPGTRLTVT.

This chain links TRBV15 with TRBJ1-2, with D possibly TRBD1 on 6 matching bases. The CDR3 extends over 13 amino acids. Germline V gene sequence: CDR1 LNHNV, CDR2 YYDKDF (reference sequence). Trimming took off 3 bases at V and 5 bases at J, with 10 bases between the two ends. CDR3 coding DNA: TGTGCCACCAGCAGCGGGCAGGGGTATGGCTACACCTTC. Translating it yields CATSSGQGYGYTF.

The chain joins TRBV2 to TRBJ2-7, with D perhaps matching TRBD2 (5 bases). V was shortened by 7 bases and J by 2 bases, with 21 bases between the two germline ends. The CDR3 covers 16 residues. From germline, CDR1 is SNHLY and CDR2 FYNNEI. The CDR3 protein is CASTLSVGLGAYEQYF. As DNA, the CDR3 is TGTGCCAGCACCTTGTCCGTAGGACTCGGTGCCTACGAGCAGTACTTC.

V is TRBV4-1 and J is TRBJ1-5; unclear D gene. Trimming removed 5 bases at V and 2 bases at J, with 16 bases between. CDR1 is MGHRA, CDR2 YSYEKL, per germline. This CDR3 is built from 16 residues. In nucleotides, the CDR3 is TGCGCCAGCAGCTACAATGTTCGGGAGGGCAATCAGCCCCAGCATTTT. It translates to CASSYNVREGNQPQHF.

This rearrangement joins TRBV5-6 to TRBJ2-1, with 8 bases fitting TRBD2. The V segment lost 1 base and the J segment 0 bases; nucleotides outside the gene matches: 9. Germline loops: CDR1 SGHDT, CDR2 YYEEEE. This CDR3 has 18 residues. The CDR3 sequence: CASSLRLAGAISYNEQFF. The CDR3 DNA sequence: TGTGCCAGCAGCTTGCGCCTAGCGGGTGCTATCTCCTACAATGAGCAGTTCTTC.

The rearrangement joins TRBV6-5 to TRBJ1-4; D unclear. The germline V gene encodes CDR1 MNHEY and CDR2 SVGAGI. Trimming removed 8 bases at V and 5 bases at J, with 9 bases between. This CDR3 has 12 residues. In nucleotides, the CDR3 is TGTGCCAGCTCCAGTCTAAATGAAAAACTGTTTTTT. Translating gives CASSSLNEKLFF.

Comment on this clone: Other nucleotide sequences in the sample specify the same CDR3. The J gene is TRBJ2-1, the V gene TRBV9, with D unresolved. CDR3 length equals 13 residues. CDR1 and CDR2 from the germline V gene are SGDLS and YYNGEE. The V gene lost 0 bases and the J gene lost 4 bases, with 5 bases spanning the gap. The CDR3 bases are TGTGCCAGCAGCGTAGCCGGTTACAATGAGCAGTTCTTC. This gives the protein CASSVAGYNEQFF.

The V and J genes are TRBV7-8 and TRBJ1-1; 7 bases align to TRBD1. V trimming: 0 bases; J trimming: 1 base; junction bases outside the gene matches: 5. Germline CDR1 and CDR2: SGHVS and FQNEAQ. CDR3 length equals 16 residues. The DNA for the CDR3 is TGTGCCAGCAGCTTAGCAGGGACAGTTAAGAACACTGAAGCTTTCTTT. Translating it yields CASSLAGTVKNTEAFF.

This clone was seen only a few times. This sequence joins TRBV21-1 and TRBJ1-5; the D call in the table, TRBD1, was not verified against the DNA. TRBV21-1 is noted as a pseudogene. The length of the CDR3 is 16 residues. CDR3 nucleotide sequence: TGTGCCAGCAGCAAAGATCGACAGGGGCGTTCCCAGCCCCAGCATTTT. Protein: CASSKDRQGRSQPQHF.

This clone appeared a single time. The chain uses TRBV5-4 and TRBJ2-3; 8 bases fit TRBD1. V shed 3 bases and J 2 bases; nucleotides not matched to a gene: 11. This CDR3 region has 17 residues. CDR1 SGHNT and CDR2 YYREEE come from the germline V gene (reference sequence). CDR3 DNA sequence: TGTGCCAGCAGCTCCGACCGGGACAGGAGCCACACAGATACGCAGTATTTT. Its protein is CASSSDRDRSHTDTQYF.

V gene TRBV13 combines with J gene TRBJ2-1; the match to TRBD2 covers 14 bases. The ends lost 5 bases at V and 7 bases at J; junction bases unmatched: 7. CDR3 length: 16 residues. Per germline, CDR1 PRHDT and CDR2 FYEKMQ (reference sequence). In DNA form, the CDR3 reads TGTGCCAGCAGCACCCGACTAGCGGGAGGGTTGAATGAGCAGTTCTTC. This translates into CASSTRLAGGLNEQFF. Together with reference TRBV13 and TRBJ2-1, the CDR3 gives the full variable domain: AAGVIQSPRHLIKEKRETATLKCYPIPRHDTVYWYQQGPGQDPQFLISFYEKMQSDKGSIPDRFSAQQFSDYHSELNMSSLELGDSALYFCASSTRLAGGLNEQFFGPGTRLTVL.

Regarding this clone: Additional DNA sequences in this sample encode the identical CDR3. The rearrangement links TRBV28 to TRBJ1-3; D gene ambiguous. The germline CDR1 and CDR2 sequences are MDHEN and SYDVKM. The CDR3 length is 14 residues. The ends were cut back, 4 bases at V and 3 bases at J, with 10 bases in the middle. The CDR3 loop is CASSSTGVGNTIYF. In nucleotides, the CDR3 is TGTGCCAGCAGTTCGACCGGGGTTGGAAACACCATATATTTT.

The chain recombines TRBV5-1 with TRBJ1-5, with 8 bases that match TRBD1. The ends lost 4 bases at V and 7 bases at J; junction bases unmatched: 10. The germline V gene encodes CDR1 SGHRS and CDR2 YFSETQ. This CDR3 comprises 15 residues. CDR3: CASSLGQGSSQPQHF. As DNA, the CDR3 is TGCGCCAGCAGCCTAGGACAGGGATCATCCCAGCCCCAGCATTTT.

The chain carries TRBV29-1 and TRBJ1-2; D may be TRBD1 (6 bases). Trimming removed 7 bases at V and 7 bases at J, with 19 bases between. Germline CDR1 and CDR2: SQVTM and ANQGSEA. The CDR3 spans 13 residues. CDR3 sequence (DNA): TGCAGCGCAAATGGACAGACCGTAACTGGCTACACCTTC. Its translation: CSANGQTVTGYTF.

The chain couples TRBV11-3 to TRBJ2-1; 10 nucleotides line up with TRBD1. V lost 0 bases to trimming and J lost 2 bases; unmatched junction nucleotides: 7. CDR1 and CDR2 from the germline V gene are SGHNT and YENEEA. This CDR3 has 18 amino acids. CDR3: CASSLEKMTGGPYNEQFF. The CDR3 bases are TGTGCCAGCAGCTTAGAAAAAATGACAGGGGGCCCCTACAATGAGCAGTTCTTC. The full variable domain, completed using reference TRBV11-3 and TRBJ2-1, is EAGVVQSPRYKIIEKKQPVAFWCNPISGHNTLYWYLQNLGQGPELLIRYENEEAVDDSQLPKDRFSAERLKGVDSTLKIQPAELGDSAVYLCASSLEKMTGGPYNEQFFGPGTRLTVL.